This entry lists 30 T cell receptor beta chains sequenced from one sample in a study of blood T cell repertoires in COVID-19. Clones were read by immunoSEQ multiplex PCR, and TCRdb kept only the in-frame ones, dropping some. This repertoire shows roughly 140,000 clones, about four fifths found once; its top ten account for around 2.2%. Material: peripheral blood. Every receptor here comes from a man aged 65 to 79 with acute or convalescent COVID-19.

The genes are TRBV7-3 and TRBJ2-7; 10 bases agree with TRBD1. Trimming cost V 2 bases and J 4 bases; bases outside gene matches: 5. Germline V CDR1 and CDR2: SGHTA, FQGTGA. The CDR3 is 15 amino acids. DNA of the CDR3: TGTGCCAGCAGCTTAGATGGGGACAGGGGTTACGAGCAGTACTTC. This translates into CASSLDGDRGYEQYF.

The chain uses TRBV15 and TRBJ2-7; 9 bases match TRBD2. V lost 5 bases and J lost 4; bases outside the gene matches: 3. Germline V CDR1 and CDR2: LNHNV, YYDKDF (reference sequence). The CDR3 is 13 amino acids. This CDR3 is CATSSSGTYEQYF. The CDR3 DNA sequence: TGTGCCACCAGCTCTAGCGGGACATACGAGCAGTACTTC.

This chain joins TRBV3-1 (or the pseudogene TRBV3-2) and TRBJ1-6, with D possibly matching TRBD1 (6 bases). Deletions cut 0 bases from V and 9 bases from J, with 12 bases between. This CDR3 is 15 amino acids long. Germline V gives CDR1 LGHDT, CDR2 YNNKEL (reference sequence). This chain's CDR3 is CASSQEQGPGSPLHF. The CDR3 region has the DNA TGTGCCAGCAGCCAAGAACAGGGCCCCGGTTCACCCCTCCACTTT.

The chain uses TRBV25-1 and TRBJ2-5; 8 bases align to TRBD1. This CDR3 comprises 14 residues. V dropped 2 bases and J dropped 5; count of bases not matched to a gene: 4. Germline CDR1 and CDR2: MGHDK and SYGVNS. For the CDR3, the DNA is TGTGCCAGCAGTGAAGGCAGGGGGCGGGAGACCCAGTACTTC. Its protein product is CASSEGRGRETQYF.

This sequence joins TRBV6-4 and TRBJ2-5; 8 nucleotides agree with TRBD1. The CDR3 consists of 17 residues. V was clipped by 0 bases and J by 2 bases; unmatched bases: 8. The germline V gene has CDR1 MRHNA and CDR2 SNTAGT. The CDR3: CASSDSKGQDQQETQYF. CDR3 nucleotide sequence: TGTGCCAGCAGTGACTCGAAGGGACAGGATCAACAAGAGACCCAGTACTTC.

The V call is TRBV7-2, the J call TRBJ1-1, with 7 bases matching TRBD1. V shed 5 bases and J 0 bases; nucleotides not matched to a gene: 6. This CDR3 is 15 amino acids long. Looked up from germline, CDR1 is SGHTA and CDR2 is FQGNSA. Here the CDR3 DNA reads TGTGCCAGCAGCCCACGGACAGGACTGAACACTGAAGCTTTCTTT. Its translation is CASSPRTGLNTEAFF. Full variable domain (rest looked up from reference TRBV7-2 and TRBJ1-1): GAGVSQSPSNKVTEKGKDVELRCDPISGHTALYWYRQSLGQGLEFLIYFQGNSAPDKSGLPSDRFSAERTGGSVSTLTIQRTQQEDSAVYLCASSPRTGLNTEAFFGQGTRLTVV.

This clone was seen a single time. V is TRBV6-1 and J is TRBJ1-2; D is perhaps TRBD1 (5 bases). V was shortened by 4 bases and J by 4 bases, with 19 bases between the two germline ends. The germline V gene has CDR1 MNHNS and CDR2 SASEGT. This CDR3 spans 16 amino acids. This CDR3 reads CASSVNGAGGSYGYTF. In DNA, the CDR3 is TGTGCCAGCAGTGTAAATGGAGCGGGGGGGAGCTATGGCTACACCTTC.

The chain links TRBV27 to TRBJ2-1; a weak D match, TRBD1 (6 bases). The V end lost 3 bases, the J end lost 3 bases, and 12 bases lay between the germline ends. Germline-derived CDR1 and CDR2 are MNHEY and SMNVEV (reference sequence). CDR3 size: 15 residues. CDR3 sequence reads: CASSFLEQGYNEQFF. CDR3 in DNA: TGTGCCAGCAGTTTTCTCGAACAGGGCTACAATGAGCAGTTCTTC.

This chain connects TRBV19 to TRBJ1-3; tentatively, D is TRBD1 (5 bases). CDR3 length equals 16 residues. Trimming shortened V by 6 bases and J by 0 bases, and 15 bases separated the two germline ends. Germline V gene data show CDR1 as LNHDA and CDR2 as SQIVND (reference sequence). The CDR3 sequence is CASRNRGLYSGNTIYF. The CDR3 nucleotides read TGTGCCAGTAGGAACCGGGGACTTTACTCTGGAAACACCATATATTTT.

This chain connects TRBV3-1 (or the pseudogene TRBV3-2) to TRBJ2-7, with D possibly matching TRBD2 (7 bases). The CDR3 contains 17 residues. The V end was cut by 4 bases, the J end by 5 bases, with 24 bases between. Germline V gene lookup returns CDR1 LGHDT and CDR2 YNNKEL (reference sequence). In DNA, the CDR3 is TGTGCCAGCAGCCCCCCACCCGGGGGGCTATGGGCAGACGAGCAGTACTTC. Protein product: CASSPPPGGLWADEQYF.

V and J are TRBV4-2 and TRBJ2-1; TRBD2 aligns across 9 bases. The CDR3 is 17 amino acids. The junction had 8 bases not matched to a gene; V was cut back by 3 bases and J by 2 bases. CDR1 and CDR2 from the germline V gene are LGHNA and YNFKEQ. CDR3 bases: TGTGCCAGCAGCCATGGAACGGGGACTAGCACCTACAATGAGCAGTTCTTC. Protein: CASSHGTGTSTYNEQFF.

This chain joins TRBV12-3 or TRBV12-4 and TRBJ1-1; D gene uncertain. Trimming took 1 base from V and 6 from J, leaving 9 bases between them. The CDR3 spans 13 residues. CDR3 sequence reads: CASSLGRVAEAFF. CDR3 bases: TGTGCCAGCAGTTTAGGGCGGGTGGCTGAAGCTTTCTTT.

The chain recombines TRBV27 with TRBJ1-2; 9 bases are a match to TRBD1. CDR3 length equals 14 residues. Looked up from germline, CDR1 is MNHEY and CDR2 is SMNVEV (reference sequence). V shed 6 bases, J shed 8 bases, and the junction held 10 bases outside the gene matches. Written as DNA, the CDR3 is TGTGCCAGCAGACAAACAGGGGGCGCGAGGGGCTACACCTTC. This translates into CASRQTGGARGYTF.

The V gene is TRBV5-1, the J gene TRBJ1-2; D unresolved. The V end lost 0 bases, the J end lost 4 bases, and 16 bases lay between the germline ends. Germline CDR1 is SGHRS and CDR2 is YFSETQ. The CDR3 totals 16 residues. Here the CDR3 DNA reads TGCGCCAGCAGCTTGGGTCTCCTCGCAGGAACCTATGGCTACACCTTC. Translation gives CASSLGLLAGTYGYTF.

The chain carries TRBV28 and TRBJ2-1, with TRBD1 identical over 9 bases. Germline V gene sequence: CDR1 MDHEN, CDR2 SYDVKM. Trimming removed 5 bases from V and 6 bases from J; junction bases left unmatched: 11. The CDR3 totals 16 residues. The CDR3 DNA follows: TGTGCCAGCAGTCGGGACAGGGAAGGCCTCTTCAATGAGCAGTTCTTC. This codes for CASSRDREGLFNEQFF.

The chain carries TRBV19 and TRBJ2-2, with D uncertain. The CDR3 runs 14 residues. Trimming removed 2 bases at V and 4 bases at J, with 8 bases between. Germline CDR1 reads LNHDA; CDR2 reads SQIVND (reference sequence). Here the CDR3 reads CASSIKSSTGELFF. In DNA form, the CDR3 reads TGTGCCAGTAGTATAAAATCTTCCACCGGGGAGCTGTTTTTT.

DNA for the CDR3: TGTGCCAGCAGCTTTACAGGTTACAATGAGCAGTTCTTC. Translation gives CASSFTGYNEQFF. The chain employs TRBV11-2 and TRBJ2-1; weak D call: TRBD1 (5 bases). V was clipped by 3 bases and J by 4 bases, with 7 bases between them. The CDR3 has 13 residues. Per the germline V gene, CDR1 is SGHAT and CDR2 is FQNNGV.

This chain joins TRBV6-5 and TRBJ2-5, with 10 bases that match TRBD2. The junction had 4 bases not matched to a gene; V was cut back by 8 bases and J by 4 bases. CDR1 MNHEY and CDR2 SVGAGI come from the germline V gene. The CDR3 runs to 13 residues. The CDR3, as DNA: TGTGCCAGCGAGGGGACTAGCGTAGAGACCCAGTACTTC. It codes for CASEGTSVETQYF.

This sequence joins TRBV11-3 and TRBJ2-5; 14 nucleotides align to TRBD2. Germline V gene data show CDR1 as SGHNT and CDR2 as YENEEA. CDR3 length: 19 amino acids. J lost 3 bases, V lost 5 bases, and 14 bases had no gene match. DNA for the CDR3: TGTGCCAGCAGCCCAGACACCTCTCCGGGACTAGCGGGGGAAGAGACCCAGTACTTC. It specifies CASSPDTSPGLAGEETQYF.

The chain recombines TRBV28 with TRBJ2-5, with D perhaps matching TRBD2 (6 bases). CDR3 size: 12 residues. Between the trimmed V and J ends, which lost 7 bases and 7 bases, there was a span of 13 bases. Germline CDR1 and CDR2: MDHEN and SYDVKM. CDR3 sequence reads: CASTSGGATQYF. CDR3 DNA: TGTGCCAGCACCTCGGGCGGGGCGACCCAGTACTTC.

V and J are TRBV12-3 or TRBV12-4 and TRBJ1-2, with D maybe TRBD1 (5 bases). The CDR3 has 13 amino acids. V was trimmed by 5 bases and J by 4 bases, leaving 11 bases between them. The CDR3 coding sequence is TGTGCCAGCAGTACACAAGGGGCCTATGGCTACACCTTC. Its protein product is CASSTQGAYGYTF.

The V call is TRBV12-3 or TRBV12-4, the J call TRBJ2-3; the D is unclear. The CDR3 length is 13 residues. Trimming stripped 6 bases from V and 0 bases from J, with 7 bases between. The CDR3 sequence is CASSLLSTDTQYF. In nucleotides, the CDR3 is TGTGCCAGCAGCCTCCTAAGCACAGATACGCAGTATTTT.

This clone was detected once. The chain links TRBV28 to TRBJ1-1; D may be TRBD1 (5 bases). From germline, CDR1 is MDHEN and CDR2 SYDVKM. The CDR3 sequence is 15 residues long. V was pared by 10 bases and J by 1 base, with 19 bases between. The CDR3: CATEGLGTGNTEAFF. Here the CDR3 DNA reads TGTGCCACCGAAGGGCTAGGGACTGGGAACACTGAAGCTTTCTTT.

The rearrangement links TRBV19 to TRBJ1-1; possible D gene TRBD1, 6 bases. V was clipped by 10 bases and J by 1 base, with 22 bases between them. CDR3 length: 16 amino acids. Germline V gene data show CDR1 as LNHDA and CDR2 as SQIVND (reference sequence). CDR3 sequence (DNA): TGTGCCACCACTCCCCAGGGGTACAGGGAGAACACTGAAGCTTTCTTT. Amino acid sequence: CATTPQGYRENTEAFF.

The chain links TRBV6-1 to TRBJ1-6; TRBD1 agrees at 9 bases. V trimming: 0 bases; J trimming: 9 bases; junction bases outside the gene matches: 3. The germline V gene has CDR1 MNHNS and CDR2 SASEGT. The CDR3 has 15 amino acids. The CDR3 nucleotides read TGTGCCAGCAGTGAAGCGGGACAGGGAATTTCACCCCTCCACTTT. Its translation is CASSEAGQGISPLHF.

The gene calls are TRBV28 and TRBJ2-7; possible D gene TRBD1, 5 bases. Germline CDR1 MDHEN, CDR2 SYDVKM. V shed 8 bases and J shed 3 bases, with 17 bases lying between them. The CDR3 is 14 residues long. The CDR3 DNA sequence: TGTGCCAGCCGACCGCAGACAGCCTACTACGAGCAGTACTTC. Encoded protein: CASRPQTAYYEQYF.

The V call is TRBV28, the J call TRBJ2-3, with 9 positions matching TRBD1. The CDR3 has 16 amino acids. V gave up 4 bases and J gave up 5 bases; unmatched junction bases: 10. Germline CDR1 reads MDHEN; CDR2 reads SYDVKM. The CDR3 spells CASSSIGTGSGDTQYF. CDR3 nucleotides: TGTGCCAGCAGTTCCATCGGGACAGGGAGTGGAGATACGCAGTATTTT. Complete variable domain (other parts from reference TRBV28 and TRBJ2-3): DVKVTQSSRYLVKRTGEKVFLECVQDMDHENMFWYRQDPGLGLRLIYFSYDVKMKEKGDIPEGYSVSREKKERFSLILESASTNQTSMYLCASSSIGTGSGDTQYFGPGTRLTVL.

The chain joins TRBV19 to TRBJ1-5, with 7 nucleotides matching TRBD1. The junction had 5 bases not matched to a gene; V was cut back by 6 bases and J by 3 bases. CDR3 length: 14 amino acids. Germline loops: CDR1 LNHDA, CDR2 SQIVND (reference sequence). CDR3 nucleotides: TGTGCCAGTAGATCCGGACAGGTCAATCAGCCCCAGCATTTT. Translating it yields CASRSGQVNQPQHF.

The chain uses TRBV29-1 and TRBJ2-3, with TRBD1 matching 7 bases. CDR1 and CDR2 from the germline V gene are SQVTM and ANQGSEA. Trimming at V came to 6 bases and at J to 4 bases, leaving 10 bases not matched to a gene. The CDR3 spans 14 residues. CDR3: CSVTGTNDADTQYF. CDR3 coding DNA: TGCAGCGTGACAGGGACAAATGACGCAGATACGCAGTATTTT.

The genes are TRBV6-5 and TRBJ2-1, with 9 bases fitting TRBD1. The germline V gene has CDR1 MNHEY and CDR2 SVGAGI. CDR3 length: 14 residues. The trim removed 6 bases at V and 4 bases at J, leaving 4 bases unmatched. The CDR3 region has the DNA TGTGCCAGCAGAGCGGGACAGGGTTACAATGAGCAGTTCTTC. Translation: CASRAGQGYNEQFF.